This TCR beta chain was obtained from a study of T cell repertoires in cytomegalovirus infection. Study context: HLA-C-restricted CMV epitopes, recently identified, and well-studied HLA-B-restricted ones were used by the study. CMV infection plus the matching HLA type was flagged by public TCR beta signatures. Whole-study results and caveats: Cumulative public TCR beta family frequency identified carriers of CMV plus the relevant HLA. Predominance within the ex vivo response was attributable to HLA-C-restricted CMV-specific TCR beta clonotypes.

This clonotype was observed many times. Its antigen is not identified. CDR3 length equals 13 residues. Trimming took off 8 bases at V and 3 bases at J, with 13 bases between the two ends. Per the germline V gene, CDR1 is MNHNS and CDR2 is SASEGT. From the reads, TCRdb called clonotypes with MiXCR, one entry per CDR3 protein. Here the sample spans about 920,000 distinct CDR3 sequences, 31% being singletons. The material sequenced was cultured CD8+ T cells from PBMCs, taken from culture after CMV antigen stimulation. This sequence joins TRBV6-1 and TRBJ2-5; D gene unclear. The source of this sequence is a human donor in good health (CMV status not recorded). Some clones in this sample may be carry-over from other donors' samples. CDR3 coding DNA: TGTGCCAGCTACTCAGGCCTAAAAGAGACCCAGTACTTC. Amino acid sequence: CASYSGLKETQYF.